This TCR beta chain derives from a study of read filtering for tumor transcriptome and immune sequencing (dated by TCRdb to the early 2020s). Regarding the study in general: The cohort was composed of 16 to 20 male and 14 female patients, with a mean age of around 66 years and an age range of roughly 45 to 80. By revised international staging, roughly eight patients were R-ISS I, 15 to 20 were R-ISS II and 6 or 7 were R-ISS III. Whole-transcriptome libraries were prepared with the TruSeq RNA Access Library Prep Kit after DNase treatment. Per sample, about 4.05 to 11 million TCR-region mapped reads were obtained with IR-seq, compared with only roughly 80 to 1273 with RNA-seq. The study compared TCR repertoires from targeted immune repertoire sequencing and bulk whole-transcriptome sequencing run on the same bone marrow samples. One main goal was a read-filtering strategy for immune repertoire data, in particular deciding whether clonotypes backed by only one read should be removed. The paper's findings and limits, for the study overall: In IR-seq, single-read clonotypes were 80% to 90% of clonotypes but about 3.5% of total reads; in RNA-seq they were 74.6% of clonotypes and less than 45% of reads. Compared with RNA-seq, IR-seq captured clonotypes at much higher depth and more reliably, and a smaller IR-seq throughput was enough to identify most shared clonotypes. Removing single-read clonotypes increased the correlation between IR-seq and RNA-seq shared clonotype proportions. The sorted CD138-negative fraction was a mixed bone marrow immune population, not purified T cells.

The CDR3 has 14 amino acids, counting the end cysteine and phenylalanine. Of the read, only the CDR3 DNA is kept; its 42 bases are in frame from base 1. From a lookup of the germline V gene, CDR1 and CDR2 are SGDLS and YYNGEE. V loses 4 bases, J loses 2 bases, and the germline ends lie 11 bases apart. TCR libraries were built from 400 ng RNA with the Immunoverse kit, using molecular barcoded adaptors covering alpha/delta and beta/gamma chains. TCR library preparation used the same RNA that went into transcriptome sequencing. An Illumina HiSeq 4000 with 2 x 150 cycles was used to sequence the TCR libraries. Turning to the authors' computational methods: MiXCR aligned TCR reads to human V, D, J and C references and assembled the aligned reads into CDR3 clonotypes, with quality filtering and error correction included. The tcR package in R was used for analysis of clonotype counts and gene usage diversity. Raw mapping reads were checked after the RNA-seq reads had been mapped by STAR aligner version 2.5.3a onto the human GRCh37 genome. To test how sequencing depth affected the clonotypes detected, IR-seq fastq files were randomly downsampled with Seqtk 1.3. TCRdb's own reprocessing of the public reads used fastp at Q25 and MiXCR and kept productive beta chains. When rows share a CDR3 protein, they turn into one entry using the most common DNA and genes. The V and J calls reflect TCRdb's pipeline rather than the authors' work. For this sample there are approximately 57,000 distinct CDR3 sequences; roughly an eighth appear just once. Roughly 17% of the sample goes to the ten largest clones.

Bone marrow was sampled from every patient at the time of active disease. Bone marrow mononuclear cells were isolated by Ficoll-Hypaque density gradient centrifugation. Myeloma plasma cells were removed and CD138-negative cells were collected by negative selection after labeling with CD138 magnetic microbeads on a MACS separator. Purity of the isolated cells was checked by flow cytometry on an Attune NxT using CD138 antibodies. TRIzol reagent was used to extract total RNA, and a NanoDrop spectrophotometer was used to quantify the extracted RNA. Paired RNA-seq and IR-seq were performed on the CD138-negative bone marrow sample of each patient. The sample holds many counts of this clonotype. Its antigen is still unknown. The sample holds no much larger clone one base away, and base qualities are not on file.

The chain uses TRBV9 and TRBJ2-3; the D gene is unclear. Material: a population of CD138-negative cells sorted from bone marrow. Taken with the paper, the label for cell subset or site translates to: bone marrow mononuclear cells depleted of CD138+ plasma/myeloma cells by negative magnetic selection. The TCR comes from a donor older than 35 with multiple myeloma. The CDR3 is CASSLRTATDTQYF. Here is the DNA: TGTGCCAGCAGCCTCCGGACGGCCACAGATACGCAGTATTTT.